This T cell receptor beta chain was sequenced in a study of blood T cell repertoires in COVID-19. Study information: There were acute and convalescent COVID-19 samples, and they came from the United States, Italy and Spain. PBMCs, B-cell-depleted T cells, or T cells were the source of the cDNA or gDNA that made up the material.

Looked up from germline, CDR1 is KGHSH and CDR2 is LQKENI. The ends lost 3 bases at V and 7 bases at J; junction bases unmatched: 7. This CDR3 comprises 16 residues. In this sample, this clone turned up a few times. A Seattle source enrolled patients during active infection and followed them longitudinally. Original processing methods: Reference gene primers were amplified, and this amplification served to estimate nucleated cell counts. The assay was immunoSEQ multiplex PCR, and TCRdb's table has in-frame clones only and misses some. From that table come the V and J calls and clone size; the DNA was used to work out D and trimming. The repertoire holds around 310,000 clones, with 90% as singletons.

The TCR originated in a woman in her thirties or forties with COVID-19, enrolled during active disease. The chain combines TRBV18 with TRBJ2-1, with 12 bases that match TRBD2. Sequencing was done on a sample of peripheral blood. CDR3 region: CASSPPSGRASNEQFF. In DNA, the CDR3 is TGTGCCAGCTCACCCCCTAGCGGGAGGGCCTCGAATGAGCAGTTCTTC.